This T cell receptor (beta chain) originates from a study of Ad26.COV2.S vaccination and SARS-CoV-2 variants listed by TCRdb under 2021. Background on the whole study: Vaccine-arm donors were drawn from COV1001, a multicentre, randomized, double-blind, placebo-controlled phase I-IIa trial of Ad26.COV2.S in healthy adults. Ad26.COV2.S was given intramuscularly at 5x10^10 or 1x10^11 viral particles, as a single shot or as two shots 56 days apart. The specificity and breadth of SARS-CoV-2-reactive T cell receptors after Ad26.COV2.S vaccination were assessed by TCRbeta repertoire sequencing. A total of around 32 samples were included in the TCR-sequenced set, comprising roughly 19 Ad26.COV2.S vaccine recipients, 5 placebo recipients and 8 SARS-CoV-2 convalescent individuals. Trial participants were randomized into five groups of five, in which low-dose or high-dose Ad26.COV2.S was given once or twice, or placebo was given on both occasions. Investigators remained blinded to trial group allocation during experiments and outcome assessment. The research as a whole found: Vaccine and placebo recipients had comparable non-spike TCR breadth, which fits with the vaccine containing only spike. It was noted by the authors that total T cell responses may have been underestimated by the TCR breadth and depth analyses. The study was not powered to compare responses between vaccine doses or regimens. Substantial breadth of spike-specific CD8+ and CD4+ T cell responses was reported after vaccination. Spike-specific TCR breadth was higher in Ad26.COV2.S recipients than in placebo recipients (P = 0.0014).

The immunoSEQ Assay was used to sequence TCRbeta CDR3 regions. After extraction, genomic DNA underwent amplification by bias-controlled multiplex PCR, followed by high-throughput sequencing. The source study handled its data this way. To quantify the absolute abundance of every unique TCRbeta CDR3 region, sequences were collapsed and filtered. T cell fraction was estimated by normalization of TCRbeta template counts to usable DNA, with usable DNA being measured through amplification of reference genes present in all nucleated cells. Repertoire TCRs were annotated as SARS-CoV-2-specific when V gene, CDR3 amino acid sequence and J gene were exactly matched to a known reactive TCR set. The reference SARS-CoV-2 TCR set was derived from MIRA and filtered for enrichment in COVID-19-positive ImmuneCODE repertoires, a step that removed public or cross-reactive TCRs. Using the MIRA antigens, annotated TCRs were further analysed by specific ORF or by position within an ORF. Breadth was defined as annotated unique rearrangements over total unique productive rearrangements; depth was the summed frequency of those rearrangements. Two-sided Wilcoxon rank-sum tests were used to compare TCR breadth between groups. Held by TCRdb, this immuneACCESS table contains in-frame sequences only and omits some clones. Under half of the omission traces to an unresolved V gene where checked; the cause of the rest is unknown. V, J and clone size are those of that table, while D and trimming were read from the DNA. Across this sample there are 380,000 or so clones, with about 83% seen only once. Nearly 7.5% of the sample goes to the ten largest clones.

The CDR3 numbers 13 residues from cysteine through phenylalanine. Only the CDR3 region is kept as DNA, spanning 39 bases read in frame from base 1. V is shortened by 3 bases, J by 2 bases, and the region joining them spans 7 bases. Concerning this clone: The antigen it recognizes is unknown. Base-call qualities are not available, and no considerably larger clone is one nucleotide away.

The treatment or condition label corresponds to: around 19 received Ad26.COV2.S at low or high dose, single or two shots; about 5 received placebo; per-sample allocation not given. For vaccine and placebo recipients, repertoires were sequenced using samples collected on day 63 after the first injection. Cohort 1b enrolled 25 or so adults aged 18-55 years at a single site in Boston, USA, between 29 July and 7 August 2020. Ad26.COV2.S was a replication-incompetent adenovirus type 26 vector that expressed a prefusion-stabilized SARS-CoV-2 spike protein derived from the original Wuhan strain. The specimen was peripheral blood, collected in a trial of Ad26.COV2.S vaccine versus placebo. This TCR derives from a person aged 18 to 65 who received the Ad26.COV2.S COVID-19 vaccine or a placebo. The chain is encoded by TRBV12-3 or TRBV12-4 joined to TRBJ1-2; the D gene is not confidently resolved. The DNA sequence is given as TGTGCCAGCAGTTTGTGGGGAAACTATGGCTACACCTTC. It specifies CASSLWGNYGYTF.